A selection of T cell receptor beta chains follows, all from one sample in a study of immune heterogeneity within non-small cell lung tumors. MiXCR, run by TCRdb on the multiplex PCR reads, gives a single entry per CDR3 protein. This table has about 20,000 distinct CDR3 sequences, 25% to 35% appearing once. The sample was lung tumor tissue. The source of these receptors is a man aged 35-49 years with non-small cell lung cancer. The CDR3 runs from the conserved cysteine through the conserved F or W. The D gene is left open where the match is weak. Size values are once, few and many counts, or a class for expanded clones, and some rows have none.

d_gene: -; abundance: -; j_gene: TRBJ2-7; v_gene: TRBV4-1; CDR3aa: CASSPGAGFEQYF; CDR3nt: TGCGCCAGCAGCCCCGGGGCAGGGTTCGAGCAGTACTTC
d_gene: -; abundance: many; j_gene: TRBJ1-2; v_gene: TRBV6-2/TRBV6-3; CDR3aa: CASAGPTNYGYTF; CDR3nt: TGTGCCTCGGCAGGACCTACTAACTATGGCTACACCTTC
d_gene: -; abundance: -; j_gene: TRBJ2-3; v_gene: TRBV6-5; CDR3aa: CASSYSTSHPQYF; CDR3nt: TGTGCCAGCAGTTACTCGACGTCTCATCCGCAGTATTTT
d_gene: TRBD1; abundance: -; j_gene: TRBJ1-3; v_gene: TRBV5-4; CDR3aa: CASSWGTGPGNTIYF; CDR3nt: TGTGCCAGCAGCTGGGGGACAGGGCCTGGAAACACCATATATTTT
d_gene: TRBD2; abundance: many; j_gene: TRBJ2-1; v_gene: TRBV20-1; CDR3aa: CSAQAGTSGYNEQFF; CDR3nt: TGCAGTGCCCAAGCCGGGACTAGCGGTTACAATGAGCAGTTCTTC
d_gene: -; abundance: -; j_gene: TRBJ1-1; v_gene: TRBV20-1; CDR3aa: CSASVGGSTEAFF; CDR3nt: TGCAGTGCTAGCGTGGGGGGAAGTACTGAAGCTTTCTTT
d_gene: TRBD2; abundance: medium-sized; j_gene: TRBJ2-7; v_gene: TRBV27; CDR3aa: CASSLLSSGSEGHEQYF; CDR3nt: TGTGCCAGCAGTTTATTGTCTAGCGGGAGTGAGGGACACGAGCAGTACTTC
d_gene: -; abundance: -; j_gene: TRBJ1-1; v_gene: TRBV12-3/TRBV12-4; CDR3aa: CASSLTGVENTEAFF; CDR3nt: TGTGCCAGCAGCCTCACCGGGGTGGAGAACACTGAAGCTTTCTTT
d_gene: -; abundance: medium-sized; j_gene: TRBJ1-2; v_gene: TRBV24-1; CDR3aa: CATSDFTTTGTNGYTF; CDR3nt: TGTGCCACCAGTGATTTCACCACGACAGGCACTAATGGCTACACCTTC
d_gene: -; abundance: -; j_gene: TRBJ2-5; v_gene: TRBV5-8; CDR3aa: CASTRDGYPQYF; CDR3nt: TGTGCCAGCACCAGGGACGGTTATCCCCAGTACTTC
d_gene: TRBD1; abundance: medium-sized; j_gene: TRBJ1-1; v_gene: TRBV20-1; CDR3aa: CSARDPDRGNTEAFF; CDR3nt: TGCAGTGCTAGAGATCCCGACAGGGGGAACACTGAAGCTTTCTTT
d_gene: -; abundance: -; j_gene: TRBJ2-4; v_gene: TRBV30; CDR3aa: CAWNRAEIKNIQYF; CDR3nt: TGTGCCTGGAATCGCGCGGAGATCAAAAACATTCAGTACTTC
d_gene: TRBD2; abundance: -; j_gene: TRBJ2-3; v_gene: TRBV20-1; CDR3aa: CSAHVAGDADTQYF; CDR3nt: TGCAGTGCCCACGTAGCGGGAGACGCAGATACGCAGTATTTT
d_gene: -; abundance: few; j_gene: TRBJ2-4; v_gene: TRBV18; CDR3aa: CASSRTPGSGANIQYF; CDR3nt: TGTGCCAGCTCCCGAACCCCAGGGTCAGGGGCAAACATTCAGTACTTC
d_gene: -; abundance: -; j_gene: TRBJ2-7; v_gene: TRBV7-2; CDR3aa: CASSSGLGGYEQYF; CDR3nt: TGTGCCAGCAGCTCGGGTCTCGGCGGGTACGAGCAGTACTTC
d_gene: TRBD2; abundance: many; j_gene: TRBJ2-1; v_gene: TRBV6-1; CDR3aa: CASFSGGYNEQFF; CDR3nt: TGTGCCAGCTTTAGCGGGGGGTACAATGAGCAGTTCTTC
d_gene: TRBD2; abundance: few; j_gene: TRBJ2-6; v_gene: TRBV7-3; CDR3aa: CASSPTSGAGGANVLTF; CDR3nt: TGTGCCAGCAGCCCGACTAGCGGTGCGGGTGGGGCCAACGTCCTGACTTTC
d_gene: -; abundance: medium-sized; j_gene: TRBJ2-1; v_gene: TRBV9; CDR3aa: CASSVDPSWYNEQFF; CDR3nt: TGTGCCAGCAGCGTAGATCCTAGCTGGTACAATGAGCAGTTCTTC
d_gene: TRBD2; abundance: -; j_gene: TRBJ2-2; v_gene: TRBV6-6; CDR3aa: CASSYYRGTRPSGELFF; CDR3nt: TGTGCCAGCAGTTACTATCGCGGGACTAGACCTTCCGGGGAGCTGTTTTTT
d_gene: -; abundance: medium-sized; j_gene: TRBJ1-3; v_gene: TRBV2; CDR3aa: CASSEGGPSGNTIYF; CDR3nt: TGTGCCAGCAGTGAAGGCGGACCCTCTGGAAACACCATATATTTT